This passage covers 30 T cell receptor beta chains from one sample sequenced in a study of cytomegalovirus exposure and HLA in healthy donors. The PCR was carried out with 60 Vbeta primers and 13 Jbeta primers. The protocol was immunoSEQ multiplex PCR, while the TCRdb copy is restricted to in-frame clones and leaves out a portion. This sample has 150,000 or so clones, with roughly 73% found just once. Sequencing was carried out using PBMCs. The receptors here all came from a young woman in good health and CMV-seronegative.

CDR3 region: CASRGTGDSPLHF. The CDR3 DNA reads TGCGCCAGCAGGGGAACAGGGGACTCACCCCTCCACTTT. The chain links TRBV4-1 to TRBJ1-6; 7 bases match TRBD1. Per the germline V gene, CDR1 is MGHRA and CDR2 is YSYEKL. The V gene end was trimmed by 6 bases and the J gene end by 10 bases; junction bases not matched to a gene: 6. CDR3 length: 13 residues.

This clone was seen only once. The genes are TRBV5-1 and TRBJ2-6, with 9 bases aligning to TRBD2. CDR3 size: 16 residues. Losses at the gene ends were 2 bases for V and 4 bases for J; bases not matched to a gene: 4. Germline CDR1 is SGHRS and CDR2 is YFSETQ. The DNA of the CDR3 is TGCGCCAGCAGCTTCGAGCGGGGGGCGGGGGCCAACGTCCTGACTTTC. Its translation: CASSFERGAGANVLTF.

This rearrangement joins TRBV7-2 to TRBJ2-1, with D maybe TRBD1 (6 bases). The CDR3 loop spans 17 amino acids. Between the trimmed V and J ends, which lost 5 bases and 0 bases, there was a span of 17 bases. Looked up from germline, CDR1 is SGHTA and CDR2 is FQGNSA. The CDR3, as DNA: TGTGCCAGCAGCCAGGGGTGGGGTAAAAGCTCCTACAATGAGCAGTTCTTC. It translates to CASSQGWGKSSYNEQFF.

The chain links TRBV5-6 to TRBJ2-5, with D possibly matching TRBD2 (6 bases). Trimming took off 4 bases at V and 2 bases at J, with 12 bases between the two ends. CDR1 is SGHDT, CDR2 YYEEEE, per germline. The CDR3 contains 14 residues. CDR3 sequence: CASSRPGDQETQYF. The DNA of the CDR3 is TGTGCCAGCAGCCGACCGGGGGATCAAGAGACCCAGTACTTC.

The chain is built from TRBV11-3 and TRBJ1-1, with D uncertain. The CDR3 covers 14 residues. Per the germline V gene, CDR1 is SGHNT and CDR2 is YENEEA. V was pared by 5 bases and J by 0 bases, with 10 bases between. The CDR3: CASSPTTLNTEAFF. CDR3 DNA sequence: TGTGCCAGCAGCCCTACCACGTTGAACACTGAAGCTTTCTTT.

In nucleotides, the CDR3 is TGTGCCAGCAGCTTAGACTCACCAGGCACTGAAGCTTTCTTT. Translation: CASSLDSPGTEAFF. The rearrangement uses TRBV7-2 and TRBJ1-1, with D unresolved. This CDR3 spans 14 amino acids. Germline loops: CDR1 SGHTA, CDR2 FQGNSA. Trimming shortened V by 1 base and J by 4 bases, and 10 bases separated the two germline ends.

The chain recombines TRBV19 with TRBJ2-5, with 10 bases aligning to TRBD1. Trimming cost V 7 bases and J 9 bases; bases outside gene matches: 2. CDR1 LNHDA and CDR2 SQIVND come from the germline V gene (reference sequence). The CDR3 length is 11 residues. CDR3 in amino acids: CASTGTGAQYF. The CDR3 nucleotides are TGTGCCAGTACCGGGACAGGGGCCCAGTACTTC.

The chain joins TRBV7-2 to TRBJ2-3, with 8 bases that match TRBD2. Germline lookup yields CDR1 SGHTA and CDR2 FQGNSA. Trimming took 6 bases from V and 5 from J; bases not matched to a gene: 7. This CDR3 region has 14 residues. CDR3 in amino acids: CASRLNREGDTQYF. The CDR3 DNA follows: TGTGCCAGCAGACTTAACCGGGAGGGAGATACGCAGTATTTT.

The chain combines TRBV19 with TRBJ2-5, with TRBD1 identical over 7 bases. The CDR3 length is 14 residues. Germline CDR1 LNHDA, CDR2 SQIVND (reference sequence). Trimming at V came to 4 bases and at J to 0 bases, leaving 2 bases not matched to a gene. CDR3 bases: TGTGCCAGTAGTAAGGGACAGTACCAAGAGACCCAGTACTTC. Its protein product is CASSKGQYQETQYF.

The V call is TRBV28, the J call TRBJ1-1; 7 nucleotides match TRBD1. Per germline, CDR1 MDHEN and CDR2 SYDVKM. The CDR3 runs to 15 residues. V dropped 4 bases and J dropped 1; count of bases not matched to a gene: 6. DNA of the CDR3: TGTGCCAGCAGTTGGGGGGACAGATCGAACACTGAAGCTTTCTTT. Translated: CASSWGDRSNTEAFF. The full variable domain, completed using reference TRBV28 and TRBJ1-1, is DVKVTQSSRYLVKRTGEKVFLECVQDMDHENMFWYRQDPGLGLRLIYFSYDVKMKEKGDIPEGYSVSREKKERFSLILESASTNQTSMYLCASSWGDRSNTEAFFGQGTRLTVV.

The chain combines TRBV4-3 with TRBJ1-1; weak D call: TRBD1 (5 bases). Germline V gene lookup returns CDR1 LGHNA and CDR2 YSLEER. With 4 bases removed from V and 3 bases from J, the gap between germline ends came to 21 bases. The CDR3 has 17 amino acids. This chain's CDR3 is CASSLVDLTGRDTEAFF. CDR3 DNA sequence: TGCGCCAGCAGCCTGGTTGATCTCACAGGTAGGGACACTGAAGCTTTCTTT.

This clone was counted between two and nine times. This chain links TRBV5-1 with TRBJ1-6; TRBD1 might be the D (5 bases). This CDR3 contains 16 residues. Germline-derived CDR1 and CDR2 are SGHRS and YFSETQ. Trimming shortened V by 4 bases and J by 8 bases, and 19 bases separated the two germline ends. CDR3 residues: CASSGGTSQPDSPLHF. The CDR3 nucleotides are TGCGCCAGCAGCGGTGGGACTTCTCAACCCGATTCACCCCTCCACTTT.

The chain has TRBV15 and TRBJ1-5; 8 bases line up with TRBD1. This CDR3 has 17 residues. Germline assignment: CDR1 LNHNV and CDR2 YYDKDF (reference sequence). J lost 5 bases, V lost 0 bases, and 9 bases had no gene match. CDR3 loop: CATSRDRGQALDQPQHF. CDR3 bases: TGTGCCACCAGCAGAGATAGGGGACAGGCCTTGGATCAGCCCCAGCATTTT.

This clone is medium-sized (0.01 to 0.1%). The chain links TRBV7-9 to TRBJ1-4, with TRBD1 matching 9 bases. CDR3 length equals 13 residues. With V trimmed by 8 bases and J by 7 bases, 5 bases remained unmatched. Germline V gene lookup returns CDR1 SEHNR and CDR2 FQNEAQ (reference sequence). In DNA, the CDR3 is TGTGCCAGCGAGGGACAGGGAGGTGAAAAACTGTTTTTT. Residues: CASEGQGGEKLFF. Based on the CDR3 plus reference TRBV7-9 and TRBJ1-4, the full variable domain is DTGVSQNPRHKITKRGQNVTFRCDPISEHNRLYWYRQTLGQGPEFLTYFQNEAQLEKSRLLSDRFSAERPKGSFSTLEIQRTEQGDSAMYLCASEGQGGEKLFFGSGTQLSVL.

V gene TRBV29-1 combines with J gene TRBJ2-3, with 11 bases matching TRBD2. Germline V gives CDR1 SQVTM, CDR2 ANQGSEA. Trimming took 6 bases from V and 2 from J; bases not matched to a gene: 7. The CDR3 runs 15 residues. CDR3 sequence: CSVSGTSGNTDTQYF. The CDR3 DNA sequence: TGCAGCGTCTCTGGGACTAGCGGAAACACAGATACGCAGTATTTT.

The rearrangement uses TRBV14 and TRBJ2-7, with 9 nucleotides matching TRBD2. Trimming took 2 bases from V and 4 from J; bases not matched to a gene: 18. The CDR3 covers 19 residues. Per germline, CDR1 SGHDN and CDR2 FVKESK. The CDR3 loop reads CASSQRRGERRGGGYEQYF. The CDR3 bases are TGTGCCAGCAGCCAACGTCGCGGAGAAAGGCGGGGGGGCGGATACGAGCAGTACTTC. The full variable domain, its missing parts supplied by reference TRBV14 and TRBJ2-7, is EAGVTQFPSHSVIEKGQTVTLRCDPISGHDNLYWYRRVMGKEIKFLLHFVKESKQDESGMPNNRFLAERTGGTYSTLKVQPAELEDSGVYFCASSQRRGERRGGGYEQYFGPGTRLTVT.

The V and J genes are TRBV5-1 and TRBJ1-1, with D unclear. V lost 4 bases to trimming and J lost 2 bases, with 12 bases between them. CDR3 size: 14 residues. In germline, CDR1 is SGHRS, CDR2 YFSETQ. The CDR3 reads CASSLEYFNTEAFF. The CDR3 bases are TGCGCCAGCAGCCTGGAGTACTTTAACACTGAAGCTTTCTTT. The full variable domain, in which reference TRBV5-1 and TRBJ1-1 provide the parts outside the CDR3, is KAGVTQTPRYLIKTRGQQVTLSCSPISGHRSVSWYQQTPGQGLQFLFEYFSETQRNKGNFPGRFSGRQFSNSRSEMNVSTLELGDSALYLCASSLEYFNTEAFFGQGTRLTVV.

This clone was seen only once. J is TRBJ2-7 and V is TRBV6-4; 8 nucleotides line up with TRBD2. The CDR3 spans 15 residues. CDR1 is MRHNA, CDR2 SNTAGT, per germline. The ends lost 4 bases at V and 3 bases at J; junction bases unmatched: 8. The CDR3: CASSVRAGGDYEQYF. CDR3 DNA: TGTGCCAGCAGTGTCCGGGCGGGGGGAGACTACGAGCAGTACTTC.

This clone has only one observation. This sequence joins TRBV11-1 and TRBJ2-5; 13 positions match TRBD2. The CDR3 consists of 15 residues. After removal of 5 bases from V and 1 base from J, the junction contained 1 base not matched to a gene. Germline V gives CDR1 SGHAT, CDR2 FQDESV (reference sequence). The CDR3 DNA reads as TGTGCCAGCAGCACTAGCGGGGGGGTCCAAGAGACCCAGTACTTC. It yields the protein CASSTSGGVQETQYF.

This clone was counted a few times. The V call is TRBV19, the J call TRBJ1-1; a possible D gene is TRBD1 (6 bases). CDR1 is LNHDA, CDR2 SQIVND, per germline (reference sequence). V lost 5 bases and J lost 1, with 14 bases in between. The CDR3 contains 15 residues. The DNA of the CDR3 is TGTGCCAGTAGTCCCCGGGACACCGGGAACACTGAAGCTTTCTTT. Translated: CASSPRDTGNTEAFF.

This sequence joins TRBV19 and TRBJ1-1; D may be TRBD1 (5 bases). V lost 7 bases and J lost 8, with 14 bases in between. Germline values: CDR1 LNHDA, CDR2 SQIVND (reference sequence). CDR3 length: 12 amino acids. CDR3 amino acids: CASNVGGTEAFF. The CDR3 DNA follows: TGTGCCAGTAACGTAGGAGGGACCGAAGCTTTCTTT. Combining the CDR3 with reference TRBV19 and TRBJ1-1 gives the whole variable domain DGGITQSPKYLFRKEGQNVTLSCEQNLNHDAMYWYRQDPGQGLRLIYYSQIVNDFQKGDIAEGYSVSREKKESFPLTVTSAQKNPTAFYLCASNVGGTEAFFGQGTRLTVV.

V is TRBV15 and J is TRBJ2-5, with 12 bases fitting TRBD2. This CDR3 contains 17 residues. The V and J ends lost 1 base and 6 bases, in that order; junction bases with no gene match: 9. Germline V gene sequence: CDR1 LNHNV, CDR2 YYDKDF (reference sequence). Here the CDR3 reads CATSRAVTSGSGKTQYF. DNA of the CDR3: TGTGCCACCAGCAGAGCCGTGACTAGCGGGAGTGGGAAGACCCAGTACTTC.

The genes are TRBV11-2 and TRBJ1-1; possible D gene TRBD1, 5 bases. Trimming removed 0 bases at V and 12 bases at J, with 20 bases between. Germline values: CDR1 SGHAT, CDR2 FQNNGV. This CDR3 has 15 residues. CDR3 residues: CASSLDRGMAGRTFF. For the CDR3, the DNA is TGTGCCAGCAGCTTAGATCGTGGGATGGCAGGGAGGACTTTCTTT.

The chain has TRBV11-2 and TRBJ2-5; a possible D gene is TRBD2 (5 bases). CDR1 is SGHAT and CDR2 is FQNNGV in the germline V gene. The CDR3 has 14 amino acids. V lost 5 bases and J lost 8, with 18 bases in between. The DNA for the CDR3 is TGTGCCAGCAGCCCCCGCCGGACTCCATCAACCCAGTACTTC. The encoded protein is CASSPRRTPSTQYF.

The V call is TRBV6-5, the J call TRBJ2-3, with TRBD2 matching 8 bases. This CDR3 spans 14 amino acids. Looked up from germline, CDR1 is MNHEY and CDR2 is SVGAGI. With V trimmed by 6 bases and J by 4 bases, 6 bases remained unmatched. This CDR3 is CASRRAGVADTQYF. In nucleotides, the CDR3 is TGTGCCAGCAGGAGAGCGGGGGTAGCAGATACGCAGTATTTT.

The CDR3 spells CASSLFLGANVLTF. The CDR3 nucleotides are TGTGCCAGCAGTTTATTCCTCGGGGCCAACGTCCTGACTTTC. The V gene is TRBV27, the J gene TRBJ2-6; no clear D. V was pared by 1 base and J by 4 bases, with 5 bases between. The germline gives CDR1 MNHEY, CDR2 SMNVEV (reference sequence). CDR3 length: 14 residues.

The rearrangement joins TRBV27 to TRBJ2-1; TRBD2 matches at 7 bases. V lost 4 bases and J lost 3; bases outside the gene matches: 3. The CDR3 spans 14 residues. CDR1 MNHEY and CDR2 SMNVEV come from the germline V gene (reference sequence). The CDR3 nucleotides are TGTGCCAGCAGTTCGGGCGGGAGCTACAATGAGCAGTTCTTC. Amino acid sequence: CASSSGGSYNEQFF.

The rearrangement links TRBV6-5 to TRBJ2-2; a possible D gene is TRBD1 (6 bases). V lost 2 bases and J lost 1, with 11 bases in between. CDR3 length: 16 residues. Germline loops: CDR1 MNHEY, CDR2 SVGAGI. CDR3 in amino acids: CASSYKGQWNTGELFF. As DNA, the CDR3 is TGTGCCAGCAGTTACAAAGGACAGTGGAACACCGGGGAGCTGTTTTTT.

Comments on this clone: Distinct nucleotide sequences in the sample also encode this CDR3. V usage is TRBV7-2 and J usage is TRBJ1-2; 7 positions match TRBD1. V lost 4 bases to trimming and J lost 4 bases; unmatched junction nucleotides: 9. Germline V gene lookup returns CDR1 SGHTA and CDR2 FQGNSA. The length of the CDR3 is 15 residues. The CDR3 here is CASSYRQGGFYGYTF. The CDR3 nucleotides read TGTGCCAGCAGCTACCGACAGGGCGGTTTCTATGGCTACACCTTC.

The V gene is TRBV7-2, the J gene TRBJ2-7; 13 bases match TRBD2. Germline V gene lookup returns CDR1 SGHTA and CDR2 FQGNSA. The J segment lost 3 bases and the V segment lost 5 bases, leaving 7 bases of the junction unmatched. This CDR3 comprises 16 residues. This CDR3 reads CASSRGGTSGNYEQYV. CDR3 DNA sequence: TGTGCCAGCAGCCGTGGGGGGACTAGCGGGAACTACGAGCAGTACGTC.